This entry lists 25 T cell receptor beta chains sequenced from one sample in a study of long-term antiretroviral therapy in people with HIV. Running of the v3.0 immunoSEQ assay took place at survey level. The protocol was immunoSEQ multiplex PCR, while the TCRdb copy is restricted to in-frame clones and leaves out a portion. The sample shows 20,000 to 25,000 clones, around 81% of them seen only once. Here the sequenced sample was unsorted PBMCs, taken 1.5 years after starting antiretroviral therapy. The receptor set was obtained from a man aged 25 to 40 with HIV.

The chain couples TRBV7-9 to TRBJ2-1, with 8 nucleotides matching TRBD1. V was pared by 5 bases and J by 3 bases, with 15 bases of the junction left unmatched. CDR3 length equals 18 residues. Per the germline V gene, CDR1 is SEHNR and CDR2 is FQNEAQ (reference sequence). The CDR3 nucleotides read TGTGCCAGCAGCCCTTCCGGACAGGGACCTAGGGACTACAATGAGCAGTTCTTC. This sequence encodes CASSPSGQGPRDYNEQFF.

The chain carries TRBV6-5 and TRBJ2-7, with 7 bases that match TRBD1. Trimming removed 10 bases from V and 3 bases from J; junction bases left unmatched: 12. This CDR3 region has 14 residues. CDR1 is MNHEY and CDR2 is SVGAGI in the germline V gene. The CDR3 reads CATIDRVGDYEQYF. The CDR3 region has the DNA TGTGCCACCATAGACAGGGTCGGGGACTACGAGCAGTACTTC.

CDR3 residues: CASSYSPNSLYGYTF. The DNA for the CDR3 is TGTGCCAGCAGTTACTCGCCCAATTCCCTCTATGGCTACACCTTC. The chain couples TRBV6-5 to TRBJ1-2, with D uncertain. CDR1 MNHEY and CDR2 SVGAGI come from the germline V gene. V was clipped by 0 bases and J by 4 bases, with 12 bases between them. There are 15 residues in the CDR3.

This chain joins TRBV11-1 and TRBJ2-1; D perhaps matches TRBD2 (5 bases). Trimming pared 5 bases from V and 0 bases from J, leaving 20 bases between. This CDR3 has 18 amino acids. Germline V gives CDR1 SGHAT, CDR2 FQDESV (reference sequence). CDR3 in amino acids: CASSHRLSGGYSYNEQFF. The CDR3 DNA is TGTGCCAGCAGCCACCGACTAAGTGGCGGGTACTCCTACAATGAGCAGTTCTTC.

The chain has TRBV19 and TRBJ2-5, with D perhaps assigned TRBD1 or TRBD2 (6 bases each). Trimming removed 5 bases from V and 3 bases from J, with 16 bases in between. Germline V gene lookup returns CDR1 LNHDA and CDR2 SQIVND (reference sequence). This CDR3 is built from 15 residues. The DNA for the CDR3 is TGTGCCAGTAGTCGCATTCGGGGGCAGAAAGAGACCCAGTACTTC. It encodes CASSRIRGQKETQYF.

The chain couples TRBV29-1 to TRBJ2-7; D call uncertain. The CDR3 runs to 14 residues. V lost 6 bases, J lost 0 bases, and 15 bases lay in between. CDR1 is SQVTM and CDR2 is ANQGSEA in the germline V gene. The CDR3 bases are TGCAGCGTCGCGACTGGAAGTAGCTCCTACGAGCAGTACTTC. This codes for CSVATGSSSYEQYF.

This clone showed up just once. The chain employs TRBV9 and TRBJ1-2, with 7 positions matching TRBD1. V lost 8 bases and J lost 2; bases outside the gene matches: 12. The CDR3 has 15 amino acids. The germline V gene has CDR1 SGDLS and CDR2 YYNGEE. The CDR3 DNA reads TGTGCCAGTTTAAAAGGTCAGGGGGGGAACTATGGCTACACCTTC. Translating it yields CASLKGQGGNYGYTF.

The rearrangement links TRBV18 to TRBJ2-7; the D gene could be TRBD1 or TRBD2 (5 bases each). Trimming stripped 3 bases from V and 5 bases from J, with 14 bases between. Germline lookup yields CDR1 KGHSH and CDR2 LQKENI. The CDR3 is 14 residues long. Here the CDR3 reads CASSPRWGYHEQYF. The CDR3 bases are TGTGCCAGCTCACCTAGGTGGGGGTACCACGAGCAGTACTTC.

The rearrangement joins TRBV30 to TRBJ1-1; no clear D gene. The CDR3 has 13 residues. V lost 3 bases to trimming and J lost 1 base, with 9 bases between them. CDR1 GTSNPN and CDR2 SVGIG come from the germline V gene (reference sequence). The CDR3 reads CAWRRGWNTEAFF. In nucleotides, the CDR3 is TGTGCCTGGAGGCGAGGGTGGAACACTGAAGCTTTCTTT.

The CDR3 coding sequence is TGTGCCATTAAGGTGGGGGTTACTGAAGCTTTCTTT. Its translation is CAIKVGVTEAFF. This chain uses TRBV19 with TRBJ1-1; D might be TRBD1 (5 bases). The CDR3 is 12 amino acids. Trimming cost V 10 bases and J 5 bases, with 14 bases left between them. Looked up from germline, CDR1 is LNHDA and CDR2 is SQIVND (reference sequence).

The chain is built from TRBV19 and TRBJ1-2; perhaps TRBD1 as D (5 bases). V lost 8 bases, J lost 5 bases, and 12 bases lay in between. Germline loops: CDR1 LNHDA, CDR2 SQIVND (reference sequence). CDR3 length: 12 residues. This CDR3 reads CASGQGIYGYTF. In nucleotides, the CDR3 is TGTGCCAGTGGGCAGGGAATTTATGGCTACACCTTC.

The rearrangement links TRBV15 to TRBJ1-3, with 7 bases matching TRBD1. V lost 5 bases to trimming and J lost 0 bases; unmatched junction nucleotides: 4. The CDR3 totals 15 residues. CDR1 is LNHNV, CDR2 YYDKDF, per germline (reference sequence). Written as DNA, the CDR3 is TGTGCCACCAGCGGGGGACAGCTCTCTGGAAACACCATATATTTT. It codes for CATSGGQLSGNTIYF. Supplemented by reference TRBV15 and TRBJ1-3, the full variable domain reads DAMVIQNPRYQVTQFGKPVTLSCSQTLNHNVMYWYQQKSSQAPKLLFHYYDKDFNNEADTPDNFQSRRPNTSFCFLDIRSPGLGDTAMYLCATSGGQLSGNTIYFGEGSWLTVV.

The chain recombines TRBV5-5 with TRBJ1-3; D ambiguous. The ends were cut back, 0 bases at V and 3 bases at J, with 4 bases in the middle. In germline, CDR1 is SGHKS, CDR2 YYEKEE (reference sequence). The CDR3 has 13 residues. CDR3 coding DNA: TGTGCCAGCAGCTTGGATTATGGAAACACCATATATTTT. This encodes CASSLDYGNTIYF.

The V call is TRBV5-4, the J call TRBJ2-7; a possible D gene is TRBD1 (6 bases). Germline V gene sequence: CDR1 SGHNT, CDR2 YYREEE (reference sequence). Deletions cut 4 bases from V and 3 bases from J, with 20 bases between. The CDR3 consists of 16 residues. The CDR3 region is CASSTAPGHLLYEQYF. The CDR3 nucleotides are TGTGCCAGCAGCACGGCACCGGGACACCTCCTCTACGAGCAGTACTTC.

By share, this clone counts as medium-sized. The V and J genes are TRBV28 and TRBJ1-4, with D uncertain. Per the germline V gene, CDR1 is MDHEN and CDR2 is SYDVKM. Deletions cut 5 bases from V and 4 bases from J, with 5 bases between. The CDR3 spans 12 residues. The CDR3 sequence: CASSTLNEKLFF. Here the CDR3 DNA reads TGTGCCAGCAGTACCCTTAATGAAAAACTGTTTTTT.

This chain links TRBV5-1 with TRBJ2-2; 12 bases match TRBD2. Germline trimming cut 5 bases from V and 6 bases from J; bases unmatched to any gene: 8. The CDR3 covers 16 residues. Germline values: CDR1 SGHRS, CDR2 YFSETQ. The CDR3 loop is CASSLTSGGSSGELFF. CDR3 DNA: TGCGCCAGCAGTCTAACTAGCGGGGGGTCGTCCGGGGAGCTGTTTTTT.

This clone was seen more than once but under ten times. The V and J genes are TRBV2 and TRBJ1-5; D gene unclear. The CDR3 sequence is 11 residues long. V gave up 2 bases and J gave up 11 bases, with 7 bases separating them. The germline CDR1 and CDR2 sequences are SNHLY and FYNNEI. The CDR3 is CASSELGAQHF. CDR3 DNA: TGTGCCAGCAGTGAACTGGGAGCCCAGCATTTT.

This rearrangement joins TRBV28 to TRBJ1-2, with TRBD1 as a possible D gene (5 bases). The CDR3 consists of 18 residues. CDR1 is MDHEN, CDR2 SYDVKM, per germline. The ends were cut back, 5 bases at V and 5 bases at J, with 27 bases in the middle. The CDR3 loop is CASSPRSMLGRVGYGYTF. The CDR3 coding sequence is TGTGCCAGCAGTCCCCGGTCCATGTTGGGCAGGGTAGGTTATGGCTACACCTTC.

This rearrangement joins TRBV4-2 to TRBJ1-5; TRBD1 matches 8 bases. Germline trimming cut 1 base from V and 7 bases from J; bases unmatched to any gene: 15. CDR1 is LGHNA, CDR2 YNFKEQ, per germline. This CDR3 has 18 residues. The CDR3 here is CASSQGEAGGNSIQPQHF. The CDR3 DNA sequence: TGTGCCAGCAGCCAAGGGGAGGCAGGGGGCAACAGTATACAGCCCCAGCATTTT.

This clone was picked up one time. The chain links TRBV25-1 to TRBJ2-7, with a possible D match to TRBD2 (6 bases). The CDR3 has 16 amino acids. Trimming removed 2 bases at V and 7 bases at J, with 21 bases between. CDR1 and CDR2 from the germline V gene are MGHDK and SYGVNS. CDR3 nucleotides: TGTGCCAGCAGTGAAATTCGGGAGTCTCCTTTAGGGGAGCAGTACTTC. This translates into CASSEIRESPLGEQYF.

The rearrangement joins TRBV30 to TRBJ1-1; D remains ambiguous. The ends were cut back, 3 bases at V and 5 bases at J, with 16 bases in the middle. Germline V gene data show CDR1 as GTSNPN and CDR2 as SVGIG (reference sequence). The CDR3 runs 14 residues. CDR3 loop: CAWRSSVLGTEAFF. The CDR3 DNA reads as TGTGCCTGGAGAAGTTCGGTGTTGGGGACTGAAGCTTTCTTT.

The genes are TRBV10-2 and TRBJ2-5; a weak D match, TRBD1 (5 bases). Trimming took 5 bases from V and 5 from J, leaving 18 bases between them. Germline-derived CDR1 and CDR2 are WSHSY and SAAADI. This CDR3 region has 15 residues. CDR3 in DNA: TGCGCCAGCAGTCCCGGACACCCGTCCCTGGAGACCCAGTACTTC. It yields the protein CASSPGHPSLETQYF.

This sequence joins TRBV18 and TRBJ1-2; 7 nucleotides agree with TRBD1. The trim removed 2 bases at V and 8 bases at J, leaving 11 bases unmatched. The CDR3 consists of 15 residues. Germline CDR1 KGHSH, CDR2 LQKENI. CDR3 nucleotide sequence: TGTGCCAGCTCACCAGCCACAGGGGCTGGTGGAGGCTACACCTTC. As protein: CASSPATGAGGGYTF.

By sample share, this clone is medium-sized (0.01 to 0.1%). V gene TRBV30 combines with J gene TRBJ2-2; D uncertain. The germline V gene encodes CDR1 GTSNPN and CDR2 SVGIG (reference sequence). V lost 8 bases, J lost 5 bases, and 6 bases lay in between. The CDR3 sequence is 10 residues long. The CDR3 DNA reads as TGTGCCAGTGAGACCGGGGAGCTGTTTTTT. Its protein product is CASETGELFF. Using reference TRBV30 and TRBJ2-2 for the parts outside the CDR3, the full variable domain is SQTIHQWPATLVQPVGSPLSLECTVEGTSNPNLYWYRQAAGRGLQLLFYSVGIGQISSEVPQNLSASRPQDRQFILSSKKLLLSDSGFYLCASETGELFFGEGSRLTVL.

The chain joins TRBV30 to TRBJ1-6; no reliable D call. Germline V gives CDR1 GTSNPN, CDR2 SVGIG (reference sequence). V shed 0 bases and J shed 3 bases, with 9 bases lying between them. The CDR3 is 15 residues long. The CDR3 here is CAWSVSGYYNSPLHF. The CDR3 DNA follows: TGTGCCTGGAGTGTGTCGGGGTACTATAATTCACCCCTCCACTTT. The full variable domain, rest sourced from reference TRBV30 and TRBJ1-6, is SQTIHQWPATLVQPVGSPLSLECTVEGTSNPNLYWYRQAAGRGLQLLFYSVGIGQISSEVPQNLSASRPQDRQFILSSKKLLLSDSGFYLCAWSVSGYYNSPLHFGNGTRLTVT.